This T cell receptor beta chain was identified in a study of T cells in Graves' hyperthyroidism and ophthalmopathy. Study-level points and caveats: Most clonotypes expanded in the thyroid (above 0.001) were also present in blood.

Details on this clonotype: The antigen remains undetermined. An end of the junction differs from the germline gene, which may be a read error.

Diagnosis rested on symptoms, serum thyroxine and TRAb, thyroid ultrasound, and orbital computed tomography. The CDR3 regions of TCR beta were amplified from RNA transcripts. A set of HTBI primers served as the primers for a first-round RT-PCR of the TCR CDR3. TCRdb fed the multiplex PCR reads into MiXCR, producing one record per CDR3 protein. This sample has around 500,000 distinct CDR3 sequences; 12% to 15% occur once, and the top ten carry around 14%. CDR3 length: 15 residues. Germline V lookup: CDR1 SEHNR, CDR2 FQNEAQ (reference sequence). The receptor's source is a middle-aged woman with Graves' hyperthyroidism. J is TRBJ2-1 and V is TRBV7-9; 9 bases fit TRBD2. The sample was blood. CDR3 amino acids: CASGLSSGSRSKQFF. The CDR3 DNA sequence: TGTGCCAGCGGCTTAAGTAGCGGGAGTAGGTCTAAGCAGTTCTTC.